Listed below are T cell receptor beta chains from one sample, sequenced in a study of blood T cells in healthy people across ages. MiXCR, run by TCRdb on the 5' RACE reads, gives a single entry per CDR3 protein. Of about 780,000 distinct CDR3 sequences listed, about 59% are singletons. Sequencing input: blood. Receptors originate from a man aged 30 to 39 in good health. Both conserved end residues are part of each CDR3. D genes are given only for firm matches. Clone size is shown for a subset of rows, as once, few, many or a class of expanded clone.

V gene: TRBV24-1
clone size: NA
D gene: NA
J gene: TRBJ1-2
CDR3 protein: CATSDPLSGHYGYTF
CDR3 DNA: TGTGCCACCAGTGATCCTTTGTCTGGGCACTATGGCTACACCTTC

V gene: TRBV6-5
clone size: NA
D gene: NA
J gene: TRBJ1-1
CDR3 protein: CASSYKGKAFF
CDR3 DNA: TGTGCCAGCAGTTACAAGGGGAAAGCTTTCTTT

V gene: TRBV4-3
clone size: few
D gene: NA
J gene: TRBJ2-1
CDR3 protein: CASSQKEFF
CDR3 DNA: TGCGCCAGCAGCCAAAAGGAGTTCTTC

V gene: TRBV2
clone size: NA
D gene: NA
J gene: TRBJ2-7
CDR3 protein: CASSDRLVYEQYF
CDR3 DNA: TGTGCCAGCAGTGATCGGCTAGTCTACGAGCAGTACTTC

V gene: TRBV28
clone size: few
D gene: TRBD1
J gene: TRBJ2-7
CDR3 protein: CASSTARDRGSDEQYF
CDR3 DNA: TGTGCCAGCAGTACCGCTCGGGACAGGGGTTCGGACGAGCAGTACTTC

V gene: TRBV14
clone size: NA
D gene: NA
J gene: TRBJ2-1
CDR3 protein: CASSQVHPGRGGEQFF
CDR3 DNA: TGTGCCAGCAGCCAAGTTCATCCAGGACGGGGCGGTGAGCAGTTCTTC

V gene: TRBV12-3/TRBV12-4
clone size: NA
D gene: TRBD1
J gene: TRBJ1-2
CDR3 protein: CAGSLDRATSYGYTF
CDR3 DNA: TGTGCCGGCAGTTTAGACAGGGCGACCAGCTATGGCTACACCTTC

V gene: TRBV12-3/TRBV12-4
clone size: few
D gene: NA
J gene: TRBJ2-1
CDR3 protein: CASSSWTSVGNEQFF
CDR3 DNA: TGTGCCAGCAGTTCCTGGACTTCCGTGGGCAATGAGCAGTTCTTC

V gene: TRBV6-5
clone size: NA
D gene: NA
J gene: TRBJ1-6
CDR3 protein: CASSYNRGSNSPLHF
CDR3 DNA: TGTGCCAGCAGTTACAACCGGGGAAGTAATTCACCCCTCCACTTT

V gene: TRBV24-1
clone size: few
D gene: TRBD1
J gene: TRBJ2-5
CDR3 protein: CATSDLRQGSEETQYF
CDR3 DNA: TGTGCCACCAGTGATTTGCGACAGGGATCCGAAGAGACCCAGTACTTC

V gene: TRBV7-9
clone size: many
D gene: NA
J gene: TRBJ1-1
CDR3 protein: CASSFQGRNTEAFF
CDR3 DNA: TGTGCCAGCAGCTTTCAGGGCAGGAACACTGAAGCTTTCTTT

V gene: TRBV7-8
clone size: NA
D gene: NA
J gene: TRBJ2-4
CDR3 protein: CASSLGQENIQYF
CDR3 DNA: TGTGCCAGCAGCTTAGGACAGGAAAACATTCAGTACTTC

V gene: TRBV28
clone size: NA
D gene: NA
J gene: TRBJ2-7
CDR3 protein: CASSPRTYYEQYF
CDR3 DNA: TGTGCCAGCAGTCCAAGGACCTACTACGAGCAGTACTTC

V gene: TRBV29-1
clone size: few
D gene: NA
J gene: TRBJ2-1
CDR3 protein: CSVESGSNANEQFF
CDR3 DNA: TGCAGCGTTGAGTCGGGTAGTAATGCCAATGAGCAGTTCTTC

V gene: TRBV29-1
clone size: once
D gene: TRBD1
J gene: TRBJ2-5
CDR3 protein: CSVTLDRALQETQYF
CDR3 DNA: TGCAGCGTTACCCTGGACAGGGCCCTCCAAGAGACCCAGTACTTC

V gene: TRBV9
clone size: NA
D gene: TRBD2
J gene: TRBJ2-7
CDR3 protein: CASSPRTSGGAYEQYF
CDR3 DNA: TGTGCCAGCAGCCCACGGACTAGCGGGGGGGCTTACGAGCAGTACTTC

V gene: TRBV7-2
clone size: once
D gene: TRBD2
J gene: TRBJ2-1
CDR3 protein: CASSLGAGGVYNEQFF
CDR3 DNA: TGTGCCAGCAGCTTAGGAGCGGGGGGGGTCTACAATGAGCAGTTCTTC

V gene: TRBV6-2/TRBV6-3
clone size: few
D gene: NA
J gene: TRBJ1-6
CDR3 protein: CASSYRIRDSPLHF
CDR3 DNA: TGTGCCAGCAGTTACCGGATTAGGGATTCACCCCTCCACTTT

V gene: TRBV4-3
clone size: NA
D gene: TRBD1
J gene: TRBJ1-1
CDR3 protein: CASSQGQGAGTEAFF
CDR3 DNA: TGCGCCAGCAGCCAAGGACAGGGGGCAGGCACTGAAGCTTTCTTT

V gene: TRBV25-1
clone size: few
D gene: NA
J gene: TRBJ1-1
CDR3 protein: CASSAFSSGRAFF
CDR3 DNA: TGTGCCAGCAGTGCCTTCTCCTCCGGGCGGGCTTTCTTT

V gene: TRBV4-3
clone size: few
D gene: TRBD1
J gene: TRBJ2-1
CDR3 protein: CASSLGQGAFNEQFF
CDR3 DNA: TGCGCCAGCAGCCTAGGACAGGGGGCATTCAATGAGCAGTTCTTC

V gene: TRBV7-9
clone size: NA
D gene: NA
J gene: TRBJ1-1
CDR3 protein: CASSLEGSGAFF
CDR3 DNA: TGTGCCAGCAGTTTAGAGGGGTCGGGGGCTTTCTTT

V gene: TRBV24-1
clone size: NA
D gene: NA
J gene: TRBJ2-3
CDR3 protein: CATSPSERGGFSDTQYF
CDR3 DNA: TGTGCCACCAGCCCCAGCGAGAGAGGAGGGTTTTCCGATACGCAGTATTTT

V gene: TRBV20-1
clone size: NA
D gene: NA
J gene: TRBJ2-7
CDR3 protein: CSPWRSYEQYF
CDR3 DNA: TGCAGTCCCTGGAGATCATACGAGCAGTACTTC

V gene: TRBV7-9
clone size: NA
D gene: NA
J gene: TRBJ2-3
CDR3 protein: CASSSSTSTDTQYF
CDR3 DNA: TGTGCCAGCAGCTCCTCAACTAGCACAGATACGCAGTATTTT

V gene: TRBV6-5
clone size: few
D gene: NA
J gene: TRBJ2-3
CDR3 protein: CASRQGFSTDTQYF
CDR3 DNA: TGTGCCAGCAGGCAGGGTTTTAGCACAGATACGCAGTATTTT

V gene: TRBV9
clone size: NA
D gene: NA
J gene: TRBJ2-7
CDR3 protein: CASSVGGGLIDEQYF
CDR3 DNA: TGTGCCAGCAGCGTAGGGGGGGGCCTTATAGACGAGCAGTACTTC

V gene: TRBV6-6
clone size: NA
D gene: TRBD1
J gene: TRBJ2-1
CDR3 protein: CASARDRPEQFF
CDR3 DNA: TGTGCCAGCGCTAGGGACAGACCCGAGCAGTTCTTC

V gene: TRBV7-3
clone size: NA
D gene: NA
J gene: TRBJ2-6
CDR3 protein: CTSSLSPSAELLSSGANVLTF
CDR3 DNA: TGTACCAGCAGCTTAAGTCCTAGCGCCGAACTCTTGAGCTCTGGGGCCAACGTCCTGACTTTC

V gene: TRBV5-1
clone size: many
D gene: NA
J gene: TRBJ2-1
CDR3 protein: CASSSWSGYNEQFF
CDR3 DNA: TGCGCCAGCAGCTCCTGGAGCGGATACAATGAGCAGTTCTTC

V gene: TRBV5-6
clone size: few
D gene: TRBD1
J gene: TRBJ2-1
CDR3 protein: CASSPRTGLYNEQFF
CDR3 DNA: TGTGCCAGCAGCCCAAGGACAGGACTCTACAATGAGCAGTTCTTC

V gene: TRBV4-3
clone size: NA
D gene: NA
J gene: TRBJ2-5
CDR3 protein: CASSQDWIRQPQETQYF
CDR3 DNA: TGCGCCAGCAGCCAAGATTGGATAAGACAGCCTCAAGAGACCCAGTACTTC

V gene: TRBV24-1
clone size: NA
D gene: TRBD2
J gene: TRBJ2-3
CDR3 protein: CATIGLAGRTTRTDTQYF
CDR3 DNA: TGTGCCACCATCGGACTAGCGGGGCGGACGACGCGCACAGATACGCAGTATTTT

V gene: TRBV29-1
clone size: NA
D gene: NA
J gene: TRBJ2-3
CDR3 protein: CSVESGQIRTDTQYF
CDR3 DNA: TGCAGCGTTGAATCCGGACAGATTCGCACAGATACGCAGTATTTT

V gene: TRBV28
clone size: NA
D gene: NA
J gene: TRBJ2-3
CDR3 protein: CASSLYGVYTDTQYF
CDR3 DNA: TGTGCCAGCAGCTTATACGGGGTTTACACAGATACGCAGTATTTT

V gene: TRBV20-1
clone size: NA
D gene: NA
J gene: TRBJ1-5
CDR3 protein: CSARSKDSNQPQHF
CDR3 DNA: TGCAGTGCTAGGAGCAAGGATAGCAATCAGCCCCAGCATTTT

V gene: TRBV28
clone size: NA
D gene: TRBD1
J gene: TRBJ1-6
CDR3 protein: CASSPTGIYNSPLHF
CDR3 DNA: TGTGCCAGCAGTCCGACAGGGATTTATAATTCACCCCTCCACTTT